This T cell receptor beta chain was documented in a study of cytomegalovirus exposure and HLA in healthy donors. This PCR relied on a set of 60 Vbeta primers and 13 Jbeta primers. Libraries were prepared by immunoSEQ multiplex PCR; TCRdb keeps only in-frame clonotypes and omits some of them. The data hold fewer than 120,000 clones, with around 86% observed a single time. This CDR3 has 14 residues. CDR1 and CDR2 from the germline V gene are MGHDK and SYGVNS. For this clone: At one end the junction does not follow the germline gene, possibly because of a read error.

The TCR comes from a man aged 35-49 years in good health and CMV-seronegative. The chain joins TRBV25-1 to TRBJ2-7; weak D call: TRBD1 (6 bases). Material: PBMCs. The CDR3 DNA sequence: TGTGCCAGCAGCGAATCACAGGGAGCCTACGAGCAGTACTTC. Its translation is CASSESQGAYEQYF.